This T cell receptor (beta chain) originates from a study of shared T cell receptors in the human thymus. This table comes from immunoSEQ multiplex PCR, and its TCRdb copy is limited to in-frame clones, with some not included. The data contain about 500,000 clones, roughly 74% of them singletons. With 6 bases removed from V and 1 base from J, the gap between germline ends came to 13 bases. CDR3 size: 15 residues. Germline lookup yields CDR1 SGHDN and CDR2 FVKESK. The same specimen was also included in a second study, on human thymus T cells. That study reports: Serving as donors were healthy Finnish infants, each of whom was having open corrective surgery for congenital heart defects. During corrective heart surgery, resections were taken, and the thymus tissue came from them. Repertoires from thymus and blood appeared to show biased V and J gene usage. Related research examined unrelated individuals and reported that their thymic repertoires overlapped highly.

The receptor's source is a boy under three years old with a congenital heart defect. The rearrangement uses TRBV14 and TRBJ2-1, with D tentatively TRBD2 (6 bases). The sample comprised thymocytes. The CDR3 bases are TGTGCCAGCAGGGGAGCGGGCGCATCCTACAATGAGCAGTTCTTC. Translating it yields CASRGAGASYNEQFF.